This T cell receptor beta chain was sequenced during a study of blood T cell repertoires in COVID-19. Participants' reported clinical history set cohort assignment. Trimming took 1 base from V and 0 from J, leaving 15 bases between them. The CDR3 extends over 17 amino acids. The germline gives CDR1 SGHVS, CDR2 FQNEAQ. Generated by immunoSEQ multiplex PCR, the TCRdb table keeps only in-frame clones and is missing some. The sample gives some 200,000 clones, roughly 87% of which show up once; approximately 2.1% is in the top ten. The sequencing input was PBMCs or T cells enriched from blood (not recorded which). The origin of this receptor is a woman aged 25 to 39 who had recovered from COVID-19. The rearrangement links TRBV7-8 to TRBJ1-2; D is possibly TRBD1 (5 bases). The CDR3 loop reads CASSLDGIYRTNYGYTF. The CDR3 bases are TGTGCCAGCAGCTTAGATGGTATATACAGGACTAACTATGGCTACACCTTC.